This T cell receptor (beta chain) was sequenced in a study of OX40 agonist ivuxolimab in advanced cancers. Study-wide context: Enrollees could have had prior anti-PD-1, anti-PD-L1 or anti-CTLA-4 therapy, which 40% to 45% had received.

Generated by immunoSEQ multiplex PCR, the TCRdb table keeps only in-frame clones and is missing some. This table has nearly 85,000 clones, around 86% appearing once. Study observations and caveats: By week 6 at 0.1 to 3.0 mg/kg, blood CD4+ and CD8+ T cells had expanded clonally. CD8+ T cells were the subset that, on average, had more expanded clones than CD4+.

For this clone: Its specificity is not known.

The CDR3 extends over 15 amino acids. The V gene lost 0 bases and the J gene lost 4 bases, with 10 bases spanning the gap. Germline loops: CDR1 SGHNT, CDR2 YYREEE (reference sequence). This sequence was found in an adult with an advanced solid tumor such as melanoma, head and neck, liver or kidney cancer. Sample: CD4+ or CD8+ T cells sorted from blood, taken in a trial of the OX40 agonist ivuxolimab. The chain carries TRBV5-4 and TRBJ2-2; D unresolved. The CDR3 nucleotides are TGTGCCAGCAGCTTGGCCCTCCCGGGCACCGGGGAGCTGTTTTTT. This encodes CASSLALPGTGELFF.